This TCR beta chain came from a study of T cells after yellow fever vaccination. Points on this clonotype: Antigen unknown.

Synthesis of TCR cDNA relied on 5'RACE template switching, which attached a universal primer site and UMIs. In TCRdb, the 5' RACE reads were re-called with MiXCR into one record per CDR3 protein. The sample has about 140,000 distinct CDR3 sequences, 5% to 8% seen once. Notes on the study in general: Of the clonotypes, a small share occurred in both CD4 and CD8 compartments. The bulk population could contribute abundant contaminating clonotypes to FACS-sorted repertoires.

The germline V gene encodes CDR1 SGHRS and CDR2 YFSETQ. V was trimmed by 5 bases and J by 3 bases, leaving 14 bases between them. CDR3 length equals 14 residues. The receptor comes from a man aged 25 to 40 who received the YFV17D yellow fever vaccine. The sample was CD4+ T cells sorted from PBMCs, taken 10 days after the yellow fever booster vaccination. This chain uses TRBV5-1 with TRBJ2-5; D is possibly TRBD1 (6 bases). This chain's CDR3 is CASRSGTTKETQYF. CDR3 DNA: TGCGCCAGCAGATCCGGGACAACCAAAGAGACCCAGTACTTC. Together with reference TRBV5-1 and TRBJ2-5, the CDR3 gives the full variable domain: KAGVTQTPRYLIKTRGQQVTLSCSPISGHRSVSWYQQTPGQGLQFLFEYFSETQRNKGNFPGRFSGRQFSNSRSEMNVSTLELGDSALYLCASRSGTTKETQYFGPGTRLLVL.